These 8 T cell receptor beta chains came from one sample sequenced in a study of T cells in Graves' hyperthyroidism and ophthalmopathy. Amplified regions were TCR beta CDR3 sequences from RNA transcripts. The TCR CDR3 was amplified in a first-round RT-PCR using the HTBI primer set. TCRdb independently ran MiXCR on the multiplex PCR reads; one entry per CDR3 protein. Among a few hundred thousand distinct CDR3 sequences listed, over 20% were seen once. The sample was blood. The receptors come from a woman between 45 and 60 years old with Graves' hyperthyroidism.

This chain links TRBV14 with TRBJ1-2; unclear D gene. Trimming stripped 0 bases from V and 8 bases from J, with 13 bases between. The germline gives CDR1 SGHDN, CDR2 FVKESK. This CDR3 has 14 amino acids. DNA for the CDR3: TGTGCCAGCAGCCAAGAGGTGGACTGGAGGGGCTACACCTTC. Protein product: CASSQEVDWRGYTF.

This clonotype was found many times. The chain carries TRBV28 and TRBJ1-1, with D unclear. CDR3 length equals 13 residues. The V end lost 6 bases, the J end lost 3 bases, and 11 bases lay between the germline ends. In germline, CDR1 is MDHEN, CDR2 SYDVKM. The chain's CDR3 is CASSRVSHTEAFF. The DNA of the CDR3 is TGTGCCAGCAGCCGGGTTTCGCACACTGAAGCTTTCTTT.

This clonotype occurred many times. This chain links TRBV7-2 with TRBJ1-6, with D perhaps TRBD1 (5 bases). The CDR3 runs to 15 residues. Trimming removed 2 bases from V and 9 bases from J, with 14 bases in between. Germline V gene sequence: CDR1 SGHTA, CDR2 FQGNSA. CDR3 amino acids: CASSLTSGQGSPLHF. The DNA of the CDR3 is TGTGCCAGCAGCTTAACGTCTGGGCAGGGTTCACCCCTCCACTTT.

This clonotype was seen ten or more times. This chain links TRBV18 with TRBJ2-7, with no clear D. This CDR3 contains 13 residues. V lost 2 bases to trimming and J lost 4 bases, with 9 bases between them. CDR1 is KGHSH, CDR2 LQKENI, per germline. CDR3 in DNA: TGTGCCAGCTCACCAATGGCCGAGTACGAGCAGTACTTC. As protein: CASSPMAEYEQYF.

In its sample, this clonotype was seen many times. In DNA, the CDR3 is TGTGCCAGCAGCCAAGGCCGGGGAGGGTCCCAGACCCAGTACTTC. Translated, it gives CASSQGRGGSQTQYF. This chain uses TRBV3-1 with TRBJ2-5; 7 bases map to TRBD2. Germline CDR1 LGHDT, CDR2 YNNKEL (reference sequence). The J segment lost 6 bases and the V segment lost 1 base, leaving 8 bases of the junction unmatched. The CDR3 consists of 15 residues.

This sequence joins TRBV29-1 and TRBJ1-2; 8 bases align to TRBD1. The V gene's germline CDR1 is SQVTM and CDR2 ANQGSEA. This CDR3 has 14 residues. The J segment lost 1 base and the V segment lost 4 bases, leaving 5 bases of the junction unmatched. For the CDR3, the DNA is TGCAGCGTTGCAGGACAGGGATTTAACTATGGCTACACCTTC. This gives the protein CSVAGQGFNYGYTF.

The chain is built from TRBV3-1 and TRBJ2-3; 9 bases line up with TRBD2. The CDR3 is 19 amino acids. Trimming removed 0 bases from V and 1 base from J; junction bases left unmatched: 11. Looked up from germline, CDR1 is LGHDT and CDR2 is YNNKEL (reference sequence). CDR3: CASSQDRDGIAGGTDTQYF. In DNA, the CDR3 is TGTGCCAGCAGCCAAGATCGGGACGGTATAGCGGGGGGCACAGATACGCAGTATTTT.

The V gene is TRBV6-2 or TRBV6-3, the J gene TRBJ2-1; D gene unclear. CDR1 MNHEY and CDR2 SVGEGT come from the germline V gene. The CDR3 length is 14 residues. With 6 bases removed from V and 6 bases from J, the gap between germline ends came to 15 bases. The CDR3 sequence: CASSRVLVRNEQFF. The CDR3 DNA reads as TGTGCCAGCAGCCGGGTCTTGGTACGCAATGAGCAGTTCTTC.